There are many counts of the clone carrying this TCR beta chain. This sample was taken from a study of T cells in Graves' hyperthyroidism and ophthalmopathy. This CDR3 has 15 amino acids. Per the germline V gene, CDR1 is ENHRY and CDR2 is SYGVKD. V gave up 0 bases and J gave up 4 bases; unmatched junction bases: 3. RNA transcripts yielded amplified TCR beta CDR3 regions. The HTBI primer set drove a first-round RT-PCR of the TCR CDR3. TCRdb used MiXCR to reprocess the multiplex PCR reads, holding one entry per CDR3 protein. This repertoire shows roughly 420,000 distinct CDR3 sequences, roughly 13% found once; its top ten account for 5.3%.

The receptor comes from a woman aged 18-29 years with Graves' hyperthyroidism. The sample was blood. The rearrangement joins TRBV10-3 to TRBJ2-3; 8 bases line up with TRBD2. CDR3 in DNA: TGTGCCATCAGTGAGTCGAGCGGGAGTGCAGATACGCAGTATTTT. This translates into CAISESSGSADTQYF.